A single TCR beta chain is shown here with its context. This entry belongs to a study of blood T cell repertoires in COVID-19. As handled by the study authors: Amplifying reference gene primers gave estimates of nucleated cell counts. Profiled with immunoSEQ multiplex PCR; TCRdb holds only in-frame clones, not every one. The D gene and trimming were derived from the DNA, and the V and J assignments and clone size from that table. The table lists 30,000 to 40,000 clones, 80% to 90% of them singletons. This CDR3 is 14 amino acids long. J was trimmed by 1 base and V by 6 bases; bases with no gene match: 1. Germline CDR1 reads MDHEN; CDR2 reads SYDVKM.

This clonotype was obtained from a man in his sixties in a cohort sampled during active COVID-19. The chain employs TRBV28 and TRBJ1-3; 9 bases fit TRBD1. Sequences were obtained from peripheral blood. In DNA, the CDR3 is TGTGCCAGCAGACAGGGGGCGTCTGGAAACACCATATATTTT. Translated, it gives CASRQGASGNTIYF.